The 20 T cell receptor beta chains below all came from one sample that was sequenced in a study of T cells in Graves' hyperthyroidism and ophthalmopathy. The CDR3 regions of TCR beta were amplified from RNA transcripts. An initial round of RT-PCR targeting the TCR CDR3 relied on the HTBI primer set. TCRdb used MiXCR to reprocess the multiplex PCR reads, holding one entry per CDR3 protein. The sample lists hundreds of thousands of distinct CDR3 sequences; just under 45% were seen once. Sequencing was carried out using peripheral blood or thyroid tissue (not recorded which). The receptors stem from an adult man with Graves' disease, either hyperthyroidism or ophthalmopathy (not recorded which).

For the CDR3, the DNA is TGTGCCAGCAGCTTAGGGGCAGGGGGAAGATCACCCCTCCACTTT. Translating gives CASSLGAGGRSPLHF. This chain connects TRBV7-6 to TRBJ1-6; 7 nucleotides line up with TRBD1. Per the germline V gene, CDR1 is SGHVS and CDR2 is FNYEAQ. After removal of 1 base from V and 10 bases from J, the junction contained 7 bases not matched to a gene. The CDR3 has 15 amino acids.

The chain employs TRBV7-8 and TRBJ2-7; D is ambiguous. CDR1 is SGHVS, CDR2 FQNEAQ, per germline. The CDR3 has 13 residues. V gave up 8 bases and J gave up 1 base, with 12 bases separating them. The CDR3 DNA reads TGTGCCAGCGCCTCGGGTGGTTCCTACGAGCAGTACTTC. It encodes CASASGGSYEQYF.

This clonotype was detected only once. CDR3 in DNA: TGCAGTGGACAGGGTTTTGGGATCAATCAGCCCCAGCATTTT. Protein sequence: CSGQGFGINQPQHF. The V call is TRBV20-1, the J call TRBJ1-5, with TRBD1 matching over 7 bases. The CDR3 length is 14 residues. Germline values: CDR1 DFQATT, CDR2 SNEGSKA (reference sequence). The ends lost 7 bases at V and 3 bases at J; junction bases unmatched: 9.

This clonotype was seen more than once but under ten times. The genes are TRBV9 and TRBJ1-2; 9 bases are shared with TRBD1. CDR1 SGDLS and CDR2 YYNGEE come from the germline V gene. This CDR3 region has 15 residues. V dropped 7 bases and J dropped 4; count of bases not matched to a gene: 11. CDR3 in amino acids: CASLQGAIFGYGYTF. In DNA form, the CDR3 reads TGTGCCAGCTTACAGGGGGCAATTTTTGGCTATGGCTACACCTTC.

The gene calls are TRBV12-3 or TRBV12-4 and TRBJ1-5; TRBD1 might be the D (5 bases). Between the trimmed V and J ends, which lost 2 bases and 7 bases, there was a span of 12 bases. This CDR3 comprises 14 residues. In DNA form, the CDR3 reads TGTGCCAGCAGTTTATCGGGGGATGGACAGCCCCAGCATTTT. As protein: CASSLSGDGQPQHF.

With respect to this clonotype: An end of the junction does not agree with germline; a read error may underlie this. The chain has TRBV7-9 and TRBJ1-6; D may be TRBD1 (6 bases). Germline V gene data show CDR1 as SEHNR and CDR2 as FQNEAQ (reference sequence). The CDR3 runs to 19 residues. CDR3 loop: CASSQGGGAVPPYNSPLHF. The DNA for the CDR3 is TGCGCCAGCAGCCAAGGGGGAGGGGCCGTACCCCCATATAATTCACCCCTCCACTTT. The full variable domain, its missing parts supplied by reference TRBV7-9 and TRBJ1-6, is DTGVSQNPRHKITKRGQNVTFRCDPISEHNRLYWYRQTLGQGPEFLTYFQNEAQLEKSRLLSDRFSAERPKGSFSTLEIQRTEQGDSAMYLCASSQGGGAVPPYNSPLHFGNGTRLTVT.

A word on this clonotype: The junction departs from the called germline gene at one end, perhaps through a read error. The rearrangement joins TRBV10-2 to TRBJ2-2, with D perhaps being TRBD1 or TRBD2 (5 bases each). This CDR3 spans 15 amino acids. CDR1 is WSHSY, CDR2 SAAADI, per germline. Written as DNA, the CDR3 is TGCGTCAGCCAGCTGGGACCAAAGCTTGGCGGGGAGCTGTTTTTT. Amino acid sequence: CVSQLGPKLGGELFF.

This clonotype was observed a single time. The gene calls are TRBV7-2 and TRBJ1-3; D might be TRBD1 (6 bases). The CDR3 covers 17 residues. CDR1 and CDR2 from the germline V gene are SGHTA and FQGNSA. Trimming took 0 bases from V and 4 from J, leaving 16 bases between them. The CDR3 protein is CASSLAAGVLRGNTIYF. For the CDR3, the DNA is TGTGCCAGCAGCTTAGCGGCAGGGGTTCTGAGAGGAAACACCATATATTTT.

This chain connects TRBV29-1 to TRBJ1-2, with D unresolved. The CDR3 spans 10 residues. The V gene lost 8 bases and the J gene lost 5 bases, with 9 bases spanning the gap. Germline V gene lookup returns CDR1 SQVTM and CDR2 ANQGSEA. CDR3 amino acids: CSFGEYGYTF. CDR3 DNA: TGCAGCTTTGGAGAATATGGCTACACCTTC.

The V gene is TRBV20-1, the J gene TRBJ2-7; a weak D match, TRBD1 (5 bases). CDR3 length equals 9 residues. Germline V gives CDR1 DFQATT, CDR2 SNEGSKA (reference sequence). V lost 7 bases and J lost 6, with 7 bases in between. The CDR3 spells CSVRGEQYF. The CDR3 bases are TGCAGTGTTAGGGGCGAGCAGTACTTC.

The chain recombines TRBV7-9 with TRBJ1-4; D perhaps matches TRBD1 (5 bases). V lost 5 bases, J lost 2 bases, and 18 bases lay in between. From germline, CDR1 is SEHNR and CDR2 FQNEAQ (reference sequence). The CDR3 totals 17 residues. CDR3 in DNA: TGTGCCAGCAGCGGCGGCGGGGCTTGGATGACTAATGAAAAACTGTTTTTT. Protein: CASSGGGAWMTNEKLFF. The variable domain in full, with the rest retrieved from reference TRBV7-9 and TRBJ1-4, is DTGVSQNPRHKITKRGQNVTFRCDPISEHNRLYWYRQTLGQGPEFLTYFQNEAQLEKSRLLSDRFSAERPKGSFSTLEIQRTEQGDSAMYLCASSGGGAWMTNEKLFFGSGTQLSVL.

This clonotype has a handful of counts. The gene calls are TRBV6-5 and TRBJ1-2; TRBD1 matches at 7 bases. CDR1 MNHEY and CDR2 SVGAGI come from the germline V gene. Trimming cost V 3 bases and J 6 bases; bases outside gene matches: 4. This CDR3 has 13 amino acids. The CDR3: CASSYGQVNGYTF. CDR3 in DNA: TGTGCCAGCAGTTATGGACAGGTGAATGGCTACACCTTC.

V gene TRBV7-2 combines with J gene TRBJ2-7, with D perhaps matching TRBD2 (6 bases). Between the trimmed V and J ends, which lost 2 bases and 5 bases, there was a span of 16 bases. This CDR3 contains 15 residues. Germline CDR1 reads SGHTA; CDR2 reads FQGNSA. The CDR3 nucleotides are TGTGCCAGCAGCTTACTCATCGGAGCGGGCCACGAGCAGTACTTC. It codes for CASSLLIGAGHEQYF.

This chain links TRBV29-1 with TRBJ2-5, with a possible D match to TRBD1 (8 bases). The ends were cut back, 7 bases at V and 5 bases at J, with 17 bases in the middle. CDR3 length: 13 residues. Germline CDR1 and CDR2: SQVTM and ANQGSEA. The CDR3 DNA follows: TGCAGCGCTGGACAGGGAGGGGGTGAGACCCAGTACTTC. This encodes CSAGQGGGETQYF.

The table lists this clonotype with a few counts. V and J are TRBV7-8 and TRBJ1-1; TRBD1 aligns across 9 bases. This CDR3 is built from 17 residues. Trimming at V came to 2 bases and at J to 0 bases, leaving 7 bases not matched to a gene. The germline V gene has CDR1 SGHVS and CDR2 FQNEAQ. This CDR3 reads CASSLSWDRVMNTEAFF. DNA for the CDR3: TGTGCCAGCAGCTTATCTTGGGACAGGGTTATGAACACTGAAGCTTTCTTT. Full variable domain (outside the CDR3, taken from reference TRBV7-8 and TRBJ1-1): GAGVSQSPRYKVAKRGQDVALRCDPISGHVSLFWYQQALGQGPEFLTYFQNEAQLDKSGLPSDRFFAERPEGSVSTLKIQRTQQEDSAVYLCASSLSWDRVMNTEAFFGQGTRLTVV.

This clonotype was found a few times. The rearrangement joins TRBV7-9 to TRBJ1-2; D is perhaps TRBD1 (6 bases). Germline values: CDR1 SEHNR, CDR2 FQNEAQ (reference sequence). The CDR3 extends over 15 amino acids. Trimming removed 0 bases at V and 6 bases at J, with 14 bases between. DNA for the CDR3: TGTGCCAGCAGCTTAGCCGGGGGGGCATCGGATGGCTACACCTTC. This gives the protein CASSLAGGASDGYTF.

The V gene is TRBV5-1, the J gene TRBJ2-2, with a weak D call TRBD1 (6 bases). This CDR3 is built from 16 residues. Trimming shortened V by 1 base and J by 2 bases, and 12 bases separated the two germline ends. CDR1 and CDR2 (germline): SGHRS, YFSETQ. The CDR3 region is CASSLRSGANTGELFF. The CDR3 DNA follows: TGCGCCAGCAGCTTGCGGTCAGGGGCCAACACCGGGGAGCTGTTTTTT.

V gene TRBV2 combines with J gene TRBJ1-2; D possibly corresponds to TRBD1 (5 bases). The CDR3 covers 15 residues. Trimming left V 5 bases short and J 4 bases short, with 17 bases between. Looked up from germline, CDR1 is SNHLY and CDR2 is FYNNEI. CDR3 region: CASSYGSDKFYGYTF. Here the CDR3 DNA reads TGTGCCAGCAGTTACGGGTCGGACAAGTTCTATGGCTACACCTTC.

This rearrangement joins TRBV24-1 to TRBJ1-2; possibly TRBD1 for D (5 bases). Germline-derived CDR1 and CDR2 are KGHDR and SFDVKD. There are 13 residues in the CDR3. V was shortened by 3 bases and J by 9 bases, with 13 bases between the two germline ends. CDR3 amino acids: CATSDPGRGSYTF. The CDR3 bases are TGTGCCACCAGTGATCCAGGGAGAGGAAGCTACACCTTC.

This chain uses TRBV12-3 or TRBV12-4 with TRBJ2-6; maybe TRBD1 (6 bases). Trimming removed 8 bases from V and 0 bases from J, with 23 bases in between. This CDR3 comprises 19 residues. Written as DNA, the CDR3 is TGTGCCAGCTTCGAGGTTCGACAGGCCTCACTCTCTGGGGCCAACGTCCTGACTTTC. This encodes CASFEVRQASLSGANVLTF.